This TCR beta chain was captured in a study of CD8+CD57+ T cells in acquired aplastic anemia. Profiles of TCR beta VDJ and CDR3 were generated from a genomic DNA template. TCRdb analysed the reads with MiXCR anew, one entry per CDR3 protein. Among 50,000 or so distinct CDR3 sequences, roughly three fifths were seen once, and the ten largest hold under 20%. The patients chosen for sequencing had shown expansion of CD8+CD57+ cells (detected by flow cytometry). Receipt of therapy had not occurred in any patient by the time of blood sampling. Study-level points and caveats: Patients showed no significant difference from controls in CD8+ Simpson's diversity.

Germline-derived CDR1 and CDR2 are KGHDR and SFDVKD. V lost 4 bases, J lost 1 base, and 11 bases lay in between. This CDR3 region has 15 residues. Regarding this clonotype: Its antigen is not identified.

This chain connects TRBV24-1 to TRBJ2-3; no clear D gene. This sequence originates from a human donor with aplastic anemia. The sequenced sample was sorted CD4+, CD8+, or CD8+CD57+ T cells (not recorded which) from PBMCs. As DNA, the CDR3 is TGTGCCACCAGTGAACGGAGTTTCGGCACAGATACGCAGTATTTT. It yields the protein CATSERSFGTDTQYF.